Shown below are 5 T cell receptor beta chains from a single sample sequenced in a study of CXCR3-negative and CXCR3-positive naive CD8 T cells. The authors prepared UMI-labeled TRB cDNA libraries by 5' RACE. TCRdb reprocessed the 5' RACE reads, keeping one entry per CDR3 protein, no DNA. The sample table includes 45,000 to 70,000 distinct CDR3 sequences. Sequencing was carried out using memory CD8+ T cells from blood. The receptor set was obtained from a human donor in good health. Some clones in this sample may be carry-over from other donors' samples.

The V gene is TRBV20-1, the J gene TRBJ1-5. Germline V gives CDR1 DFQATT, CDR2 SNEGSKA (reference sequence). The CDR3 length is 15 residues. The CDR3 is CSARRRGTPNQPQHF.

This chain connects TRBV2 to TRBJ2-1. There are 15 residues in the CDR3. CDR1 and CDR2 from the germline V gene are SNHLY and FYNNEI. The chain's CDR3 is CASSEGLNAYNEQFF.

This chain's CDR3 is CATSRDLLKGGSGANVLTF. The gene calls are TRBV15 and TRBJ2-6; no DNA is available, so the TRBD1 call from TCRdb remains unchecked. The CDR3 loop spans 19 amino acids. The germline gives CDR1 LNHNV, CDR2 YYDKDF (reference sequence). Variable domain in full (rest from reference TRBV15 and TRBJ2-6): DAMVIQNPRYQVTQFGKPVTLSCSQTLNHNVMYWYQQKSSQAPKLLFHYYDKDFNNEADTPDNFQSRRPNTSFCFLDIRSPGLGDTAMYLCATSRDLLKGGSGANVLTFGAGSRLTVL.

This chain links TRBV6-4 with TRBJ2-1. The CDR3 spans 16 residues. Germline V gene data show CDR1 as MRHNA and CDR2 as SNTAGT. The CDR3 loop is CASSDTAASESREQFF.

The chain uses TRBV7-3 and TRBJ2-1; without DNA, the TCRdb call of TRBD2 cannot be checked. The CDR3 consists of 13 residues. Germline lookup yields CDR1 SGHTA and CDR2 FQGTGA. CDR3 loop: CASSFGGSSEQFF.